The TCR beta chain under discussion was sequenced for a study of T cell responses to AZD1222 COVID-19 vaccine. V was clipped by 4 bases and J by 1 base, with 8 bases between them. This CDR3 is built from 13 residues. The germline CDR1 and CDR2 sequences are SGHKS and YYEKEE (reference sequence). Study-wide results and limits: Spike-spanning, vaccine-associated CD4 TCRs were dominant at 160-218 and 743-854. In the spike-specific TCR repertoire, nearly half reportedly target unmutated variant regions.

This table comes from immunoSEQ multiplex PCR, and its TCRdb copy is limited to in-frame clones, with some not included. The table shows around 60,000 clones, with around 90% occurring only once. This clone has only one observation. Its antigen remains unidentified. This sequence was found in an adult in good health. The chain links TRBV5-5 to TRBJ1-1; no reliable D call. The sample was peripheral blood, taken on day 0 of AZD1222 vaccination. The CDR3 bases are TGTGCCAGCAGCCCTATGCCGAACACTGAAGCTTTCTTT. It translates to CASSPMPNTEAFF.